The 8 T cell receptor beta chains given below trace back to one sample, sequenced in a study of shared clonotypes between healthy human individuals. CD45RO negativity and positive selection for CCR7 defined naive CD8 cells, a population that excluded terminally differentiated effector memory CD45RA+ cells. Sequencing used immunoSEQ multiplex PCR; TCRdb keeps in-frame clones, though not all of them. Among about 2.2 million clones listed, 93% were seen once. Sequencing used naive CD8+ T cells from PBMCs. The source of these receptors is a man younger than 35 in good health. Some clones in this sample may be carry-over from other donors' samples.

This clone was counted only a few times. The chain couples TRBV5-6 to TRBJ1-1, with 8 bases lining up with TRBD1. CDR1 and CDR2 (germline): SGHDT, YYEEEE. V was pared by 0 bases and J by 4 bases, with 2 bases of the junction left unmatched. The length of the CDR3 is 14 residues. The CDR3 coding sequence is TGTGCCAGCAGCTTGGCTGACAGGGGCACTGAAGCTTTCTTT. Its protein is CASSLADRGTEAFF.

CDR3 loop: CASSPRLLNTGELFF. The CDR3 bases are TGTGCCAGCAGCCCCCGCCTTTTGAACACCGGGGAGCTGTTTTTT. This chain uses TRBV5-4 with TRBJ2-2; no clear D. Germline loops: CDR1 SGHNT, CDR2 YYREEE (reference sequence). Trimming removed 4 bases at V and 1 base at J, with 11 bases between. The CDR3 has 15 residues. Full variable domain (remainder filled in from reference TRBV5-4 and TRBJ2-2): ETGVTQSPTHLIKTRGQQVTLRCSSQSGHNTVSWYQQALGQGPQFIFQYYREEENGRGNFPPRFSGLQFPNYSSELNVNALELDDSALYLCASSPRLLNTGELFFGEGSRLTVL.

The chain joins TRBV6-4 to TRBJ1-4; possible D gene TRBD1, 6 bases. This CDR3 is built from 14 residues. Between the trimmed V and J ends, which lost 4 bases and 4 bases, there was a span of 10 bases. CDR1 is MRHNA, CDR2 SNTAGT, per germline. The CDR3 spells CASSGHRDNEKLFF. The CDR3 DNA follows: TGTGCCAGCAGTGGACACAGGGATAATGAAAAACTGTTTTTT.

The chain has TRBV7-9 and TRBJ2-7; 14 nucleotides match TRBD2. Germline CDR1 reads SEHNR; CDR2 reads FQNEAQ (reference sequence). The CDR3 loop spans 18 amino acids. The trim removed 0 bases at V and 3 bases at J, leaving 7 bases unmatched. The CDR3 DNA follows: TGTGCCAGCAGCTTAGCCTGGACTAGCGGGAGGAGCTTCTACGAGCAGTACTTC. Protein product: CASSLAWTSGRSFYEQYF.

This clone was recorded only once. V and J are TRBV15 and TRBJ2-1; no reliable D call. Per the germline V gene, CDR1 is LNHNV and CDR2 is YYDKDF (reference sequence). Trimming cost V 6 bases and J 1 base, with 13 bases left between them. The CDR3 spans 15 residues. This CDR3 is CATRASLGSYNEQFF. The CDR3 DNA reads as TGTGCCACCAGGGCGAGCCTCGGGTCCTACAATGAGCAGTTCTTC.

The genes are TRBV27 and TRBJ1-2, with D possibly being TRBD1 (5 bases). Germline CDR1 and CDR2: MNHEY and SMNVEV (reference sequence). Between the trimmed V and J ends, which lost 0 bases and 8 bases, there was a span of 10 bases. The CDR3 extends over 13 amino acids. The CDR3 region is CASSLSGGEGYTF. In DNA form, the CDR3 reads TGTGCCAGCAGTTTATCGGGAGGGGAAGGCTACACCTTC.

This chain connects TRBV30 to TRBJ1-1, with D unclear. The germline CDR1 and CDR2 sequences are GTSNPN and SVGIG (reference sequence). CDR3 length: 11 amino acids. V was pared by 8 bases and J by 6 bases, with 13 bases between. CDR3 sequence (DNA): TGTGCCGGCCAGGAAATCCCTGAAGCTTTCTTT. Translation: CAGQEIPEAFF.

This chain's CDR3 is CASSFGGRLASYNEQFF. In nucleotides, the CDR3 is TGTGCCAGCAGCTTTGGTGGTCGCCTAGCTTCCTACAATGAGCAGTTCTTC. The gene calls are TRBV7-9 and TRBJ2-1; D is possibly TRBD2 (5 bases). Trimming removed 3 bases at V and 1 base at J, with 16 bases between. Germline assignment: CDR1 SEHNR and CDR2 FQNEAQ (reference sequence). CDR3 length: 17 residues.